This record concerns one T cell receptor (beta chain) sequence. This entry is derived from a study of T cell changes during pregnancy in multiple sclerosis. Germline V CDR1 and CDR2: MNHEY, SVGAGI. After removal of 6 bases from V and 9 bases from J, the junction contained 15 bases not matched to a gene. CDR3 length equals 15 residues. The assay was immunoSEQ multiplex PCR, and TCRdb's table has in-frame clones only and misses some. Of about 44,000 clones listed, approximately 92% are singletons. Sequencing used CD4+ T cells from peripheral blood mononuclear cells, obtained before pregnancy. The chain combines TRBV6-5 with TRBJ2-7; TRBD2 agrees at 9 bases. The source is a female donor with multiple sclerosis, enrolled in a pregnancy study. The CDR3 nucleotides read TGTGCCAGCAGCGCCTTATCCGGGACTAGCAGTGGGCAGTACTTC. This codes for CASSALSGTSSGQYF.